Shown below are 10 T cell receptor beta chains from a single sample sequenced in a study of blood T cell repertoires in COVID-19. Clones were read by immunoSEQ multiplex PCR, and TCRdb kept only the in-frame ones, dropping some. The sample has 100,000 to 150,000 clones; around 88% are singletons. Input material: peripheral blood. The receptor set was obtained from a man older than 75 with active or convalescent COVID-19.

This clone was seen a few times. The chain has TRBV7-2 and TRBJ2-5; the D gene is possibly TRBD2 (5 bases). Germline assignment: CDR1 SGHTA and CDR2 FQGNSA. This CDR3 contains 14 residues. The V end lost 6 bases, the J end lost 5 bases, and 16 bases lay between the germline ends. The CDR3 DNA follows: TGTGCCAGCAGTAGTGGCATTTGGGAGGAGACCCAGTACTTC. Translation: CASSSGIWEETQYF.

This chain links TRBV7-9 with TRBJ2-1; 8 nucleotides agree with TRBD2. CDR1 is SEHNR and CDR2 is FQNEAQ in the germline V gene (reference sequence). This CDR3 is 13 amino acids long. With 6 bases clipped from V and 3 bases from J, the junction kept 1 base outside the gene matches. CDR3 nucleotides: TGTGCCAGCAGGCTAGCGGGCTACAATGAGCAGTTCTTC. This encodes CASRLAGYNEQFF.

The J gene is TRBJ2-2, the V gene TRBV7-9; D remains unclear. The germline V and J ends were trimmed by 5 bases and 1 base, with 11 bases remaining between them. The germline gives CDR1 SEHNR, CDR2 FQNEAQ (reference sequence). The CDR3 sequence is 15 residues long. DNA for the CDR3: TGTGCCAGCAGCCCGGTCGGTGGGAACACCGGGGAGCTGTTTTTT. This sequence encodes CASSPVGGNTGELFF.

The chain carries TRBV4-3 and TRBJ2-2; TRBD1 might be the D (7 bases). V lost 0 bases, J lost 7 bases, and 15 bases lay in between. The CDR3 has 16 amino acids. Germline lookup yields CDR1 LGHNA and CDR2 YSLEER. The DNA for the CDR3 is TGCGCCAGCAGCCAAGATGGAGGGGGCGCGGGCGGGGAGCTGTTTTTT. Its protein is CASSQDGGGAGGELFF.

V is TRBV6-5 and J is TRBJ1-2, with TRBD1 matching over 8 bases. J was trimmed by 10 bases and V by 5 bases; bases with no gene match: 9. There are 13 residues in the CDR3. Germline CDR1 reads MNHEY; CDR2 reads SVGAGI. CDR3 residues: CASSKPGQVDYTF. The CDR3 nucleotides read TGTGCCAGCAGTAAACCGGGACAGGTCGACTACACCTTC.

The J gene is TRBJ1-1, the V gene TRBV30; D remains unclear. V lost 3 bases, J lost 2 bases, and 19 bases lay in between. The CDR3 is made up of 16 amino acids. In germline, CDR1 is GTSNPN, CDR2 SVGIG (reference sequence). For the CDR3, the DNA is TGTGCCTGGAGCCCAGTGGCCTGGAGAGTTAACACTGAAGCTTTCTTT. Translated, it gives CAWSPVAWRVNTEAFF.

Only one count was recorded for this clone. CDR3 bases: TGTGCCTGGAGTGGCCCGGGGGGCGTTTACAATGAGCAGTTCTTC. It translates to CAWSGPGGVYNEQFF. The chain combines TRBV30 with TRBJ2-1; maybe TRBD2 (7 bases). V dropped 1 base and J dropped 4 bases, with 14 bases sitting between them. This CDR3 is built from 15 residues. Germline-derived CDR1 and CDR2 are GTSNPN and SVGIG (reference sequence).

V and J are TRBV5-1 and TRBJ1-4; no clear D. The ends were cut back, 4 bases at V and 3 bases at J, with 13 bases in the middle. CDR3 length equals 15 residues. Germline values: CDR1 SGHRS, CDR2 YFSETQ. CDR3 region: CASSPGRGPNEKLFF. The CDR3 DNA reads as TGCGCCAGCAGCCCCGGCCGGGGTCCTAATGAAAAACTGTTTTTT.

The rearrangement uses TRBV6-5 and TRBJ1-5, with D perhaps matching TRBD1 (6 bases). Germline loops: CDR1 MNHEY, CDR2 SVGAGI. Trimming took off 0 bases at V and 10 bases at J, with 10 bases between the two ends. This CDR3 contains 13 residues. The CDR3 reads CASSYSGDTPQHF. The CDR3, as DNA: TGTGCCAGCAGTTACTCAGGGGACACACCCCAGCATTTT.

This sequence joins TRBV7-9 and TRBJ2-5; 13 nucleotides align to TRBD2. This CDR3 is built from 17 residues. Trimming at V came to 4 bases and at J to 3 bases, leaving 8 bases not matched to a gene. Germline assignment: CDR1 SEHNR and CDR2 FQNEAQ (reference sequence). DNA of the CDR3: TGTGCCAGCAGCTCGCCGACTGGACTAGCGGGAGAAGAGACCCAGTACTTC. Its protein product is CASSSPTGLAGEETQYF.